The present entry profiles one T cell receptor beta chain with its context. Its target is not known. Sequenced by immunoSEQ multiplex PCR; TCRdb stores in-frame clones only, minus some. The sample has 5,000 to 5,500 clones; 90% to 95% are singletons. This sample stems from a study of neoadjuvant nivolumab and ipilimumab in lung cancer. The CDR3 runs to 15 residues. CDR1 is SEHNR and CDR2 is FQNEAQ in the germline V gene (reference sequence). Unmatched junction bases numbered 10, after V lost 5 bases and J lost 5 bases. Study-wide findings and caveats: Compared with tumor-adjacent uninvolved lung, resected tumors showed greater richness and clonality. Only two of four nivolumab-treated tumors gained richness and clonality by surgery.

The chain uses TRBV7-9 and TRBJ1-1; the match to TRBD1 covers 8 bases. The TCR sequence derives from an adult with non-small cell lung cancer. Some clones in this sample may be carry-over from other donors' samples. The material sequenced was blood, taken after neoadjuvant nivolumab, alone or with ipilimumab, at or shortly before surgery. DNA for the CDR3: TGTGCCAGCAGCCCTAGGACAGGGATGGAAACTGAAGCTTTCTTT. It encodes CASSPRTGMETEAFF.